This TCR beta chain was documented in a study of OX40 agonist ivuxolimab in advanced cancers. In the study overall: Hepatocellular carcinoma, melanoma, renal cell or head and neck cancer affected the dose-escalation patients. Patients were 65% to 85% male with ages roughly 23 to 85, mean roughly 55. Overall study findings and caveats: CD8+ T cells averaged more expanded clones than CD4+.

Clones were read by immunoSEQ multiplex PCR, and TCRdb kept only the in-frame ones, dropping some. Of 40,000 or so clones listed, around 73% are singletons. Autoimmune disease history or systemic immunosuppression meant exclusion. A note on this clone: No antigen is known for it.

Trimming pared 7 bases from V and 0 bases from J, leaving 13 bases between. This CDR3 contains 14 residues. CDR1 is SGHRS, CDR2 YFSETQ, per germline. This specimen consisted of CD4+ or CD8+ T cells sorted from blood, obtained in a trial of the OX40 agonist ivuxolimab. The source is an adult with an advanced solid tumor such as melanoma, head and neck, liver or kidney cancer. The V and J genes are TRBV5-1 and TRBJ1-1; perhaps TRBD1 as D (5 bases). The CDR3 spells CASGQGYLNTEAFF. The CDR3 bases are TGCGCCAGCGGACAAGGGTATTTGAACACTGAAGCTTTCTTT.